This TCR beta chain was identified during a study of shared clonotypes between healthy human individuals. Background on the study: Used for every donor were three CD4 naive, three CD4 memory, two CD8 naive and one CD8 memory plate. Study outcomes and limitations: Sequencing depth was expected to affect clonotype sharing among donors.

Assay: immunoSEQ multiplex PCR; the TCRdb copy retains only in-frame clones and omits some. The profile shows fewer than 350,000 clones, roughly 84% of them singletons. CD45RO+ cells plus CCR7-negative CD45RA+ TemRA cells formed CD8 memory. A note on this clone: Its matching antigen is unknown.

The CDR3 totals 16 residues. Germline V gene sequence: CDR1 SGHVS, CDR2 FQNEAQ. Deletions cut 5 bases from V and 4 bases from J, with 15 bases between. Sample: memory CD8+ T cells sorted from blood. Subset described: CD45RO+ cells pooled with CCR7-negative TemRA cells. The rearrangement joins TRBV7-8 to TRBJ1-6; D possibly corresponds to TRBD1 (5 bases). The TCR sequence derives from a man aged 18 to 29 in good health. CDR3 sequence (DNA): TGTGCCAGCAGCCGAGGGACGGAGGTTTATAATTCACCCCTCCACTTT. As protein: CASSRGTEVYNSPLHF.